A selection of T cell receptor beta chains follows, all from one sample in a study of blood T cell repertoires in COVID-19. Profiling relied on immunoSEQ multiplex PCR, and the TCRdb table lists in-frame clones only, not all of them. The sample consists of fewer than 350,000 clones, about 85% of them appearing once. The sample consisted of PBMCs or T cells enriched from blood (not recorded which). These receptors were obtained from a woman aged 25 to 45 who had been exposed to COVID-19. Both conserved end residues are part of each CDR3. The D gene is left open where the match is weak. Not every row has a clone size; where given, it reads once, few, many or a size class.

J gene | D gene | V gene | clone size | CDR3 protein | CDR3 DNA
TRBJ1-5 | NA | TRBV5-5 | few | CASSLVGNQPQHF | TGTGCCAGCAGCCTGGTAGGCAATCAGCCCCAGCATTTT
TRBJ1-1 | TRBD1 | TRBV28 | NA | CASSIPDRVGAFF | TGTGCCAGCAGTATACCGGACAGGGTCGGAGCTTTCTTT
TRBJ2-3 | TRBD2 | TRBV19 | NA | CASSGTSGGSTDTQYF | TGTGCCAGTAGCGGGACTAGCGGGGGGTCCACAGATACGCAGTATTTT
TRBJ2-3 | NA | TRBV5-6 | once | CASSSDRPDTQYF | TGTGCCAGCAGCTCGGACAGACCAGATACGCAGTATTTT
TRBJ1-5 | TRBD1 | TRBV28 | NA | CASSGGQASNQPQHF | TGTGCCAGCAGTGGGGGACAGGCTAGCAATCAGCCCCAGCATTTT
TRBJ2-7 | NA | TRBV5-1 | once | CASRIGSSGYEQYF | TGCGCCAGCAGGATTGGGTCCTCGGGCTACGAGCAGTACTTC
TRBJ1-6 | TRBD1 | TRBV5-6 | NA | CASSTGQGGSPLHF | TGTGCCAGCAGCACTGGACAGGGAGGTTCACCCCTCCACTTT
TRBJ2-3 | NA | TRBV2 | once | CASMAFPGDTQYF | TGTGCCAGCATGGCTTTTCCAGGAGATACGCAGTATTTT
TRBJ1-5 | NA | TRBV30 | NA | CAWSVEWGLGQPQHF | TGTGCCTGGAGTGTCGAGTGGGGACTTGGTCAGCCCCAGCATTTT
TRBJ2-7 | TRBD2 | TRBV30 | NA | CARAWGGLASTYEQYF | TGTGCCCGGGCGTGGGGTGGACTAGCGAGTACCTACGAGCAGTACTTC
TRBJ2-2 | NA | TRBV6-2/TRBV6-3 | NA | CASSYPLPQFPGELFF | TGTGCCAGCAGTTACCCCCTGCCCCAGTTTCCCGGGGAGCTGTTTTTT
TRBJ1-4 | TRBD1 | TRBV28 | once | CASSSLGGSQGTNEKLFF | TGTGCCAGCAGTTCCCTAGGGGGCTCTCAGGGGACTAATGAAAAACTGTTTTTT
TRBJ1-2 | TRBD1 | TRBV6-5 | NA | CASSPRDRLRGYTF | TGTGCCAGCAGTCCCCGGGACAGGCTCCGTGGCTACACCTTC
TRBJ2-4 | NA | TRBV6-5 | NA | CASSLNIQYF | TGTGCCAGCAGTCTAAACATTCAGTACTTC
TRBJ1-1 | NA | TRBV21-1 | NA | CASSKWGGLGEAFF | TGTGCCAGCAGCAAATGGGGGGGCTTGGGTGAAGCTTTCTTT
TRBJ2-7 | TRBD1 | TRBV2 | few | CASSSGTGQYF | TGTGCCAGCAGTTCCGGGACAGGGCAGTACTTC
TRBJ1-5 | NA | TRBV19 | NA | CASRSGQARRNQPQHF | TGTGCCAGTAGGAGTGGGCAGGCGAGACGCAATCAGCCCCAGCATTTT
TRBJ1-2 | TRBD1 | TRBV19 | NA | CASSIGTASYGYTF | TGTGCCAGTAGTATCGGGACAGCTTCATATGGCTACACCTTC
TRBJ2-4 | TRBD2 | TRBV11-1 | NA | CASSDPSGPKNIQYF | TGTGCCAGCAGCGACCCTAGCGGTCCCAAAAACATTCAGTACTTC
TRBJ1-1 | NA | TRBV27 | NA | CASSFKRQSTEAFF | TGTGCCAGCAGTTTCAAACGACAGTCCACTGAAGCTTTCTTT
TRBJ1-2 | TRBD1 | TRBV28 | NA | CASHRGREYGYTF | TGTGCCAGCCACAGGGGGCGTGAATATGGCTACACCTTC
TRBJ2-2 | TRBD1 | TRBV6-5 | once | CASSYGDRLYTGELFF | TGTGCCAGCAGTTACGGGGACAGACTTTACACCGGGGAGCTGTTTTTT
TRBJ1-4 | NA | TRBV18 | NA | CASSPTLQGLATNEKLFF | TGTGCCAGCTCACCGACTTTGCAGGGCCTAGCAACTAATGAAAAACTGTTTTTT
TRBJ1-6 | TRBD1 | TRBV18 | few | CASSPRDRGTPLHF | TGTGCCAGCTCACCAAGGGACAGGGGCACACCCCTCCACTTT
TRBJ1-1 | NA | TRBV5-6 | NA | CASSLQGEAFF | TGTGCCAGCAGCTTACAGGGTGAAGCTTTCTTT
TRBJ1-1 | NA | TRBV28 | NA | CASSLIKGVNTEAFF | TGTGCCAGCAGTCTTATAAAAGGGGTGAACACTGAAGCTTTCTTT
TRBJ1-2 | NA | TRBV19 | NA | CASSISGTLYGYTF | TGTGCCAGTAGTATTTCTGGGACACTTTATGGCTACACCTTC
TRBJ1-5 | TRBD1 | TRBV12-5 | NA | CASGLVTGVQPQHF | TGTGCTAGTGGTTTGGTGACAGGGGTGCAGCCCCAGCATTTT
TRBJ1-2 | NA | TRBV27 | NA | CASSSGRGYGYTF | TGTGCCAGCAGTTCAGGCAGGGGTTATGGCTACACCTTC
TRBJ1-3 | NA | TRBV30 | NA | CAWSKGGFSGNTIYF | TGTGCCTGGAGTAAGGGGGGGTTCTCTGGAAACACCATATATTTT
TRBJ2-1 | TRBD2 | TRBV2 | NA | CASNQAGGSYNEQFF | TGTGCCAGCAATCAGGCGGGAGGGTCCTACAATGAGCAGTTCTTC
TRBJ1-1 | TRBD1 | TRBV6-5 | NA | CASRKGQERTEAFF | TGTGCCAGCCGCAAAGGACAGGAGCGAACTGAAGCTTTCTTT
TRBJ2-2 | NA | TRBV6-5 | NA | CASSYVRGELFF | TGTGCCAGCAGTTACGTCCGGGGGGAGCTGTTTTTT
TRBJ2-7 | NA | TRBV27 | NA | CASRYRLDPYRDSGFYEQYF | TGTGCCAGCCGATATAGACTTGACCCCTACCGGGACTCAGGTTTTTACGAGCAGTACTTC
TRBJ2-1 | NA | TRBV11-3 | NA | CASSLVGGAGNEQFF | TGTGCCAGCAGCTTAGTGGGGGGGGCCGGAAATGAGCAGTTCTTC
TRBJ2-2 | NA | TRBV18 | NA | CASSPPSGTGNTGELFF | TGTGCCAGCTCACCTCCCAGCGGGACAGGAAACACCGGGGAGCTGTTTTTT